This T cell receptor beta chain was sequenced for a study of low-dose radiotherapy and immunotherapy resistance in tumors. Across the whole study: The study delivered 0.5 Gy per fraction every 2 weeks to Cohort 1, totaling 6.5 Gy. Fractions of 1 Gy went to Cohort 2 every two weeks, for 13 Gy over 26 weeks.

The germline V and J ends were trimmed by 4 bases and 2 bases, with 20 bases remaining between them. This CDR3 has 16 amino acids. CDR1 and CDR2 from the germline V gene are GTSNPN and SVGIG (reference sequence). The time point was: before trial treatment. Eligibility criteria specified advanced solid malignancies devoid of tumor-infiltrating lymphocytes. This clonotype was detected many times. TRAV and TRBV primers primed cDNA for both TCRalpha and TCRbeta. Over about 19 PCR cycles, TCRs were amplified from a constant-region primer and V-primer adapter. A single record per CDR3 protein comes from TCRdb applying MiXCR to the reads. The profile shows under 95,000 distinct CDR3 sequences, roughly a sixth of them singletons.

This rearrangement joins TRBV30 to TRBJ1-1; a weak D match, TRBD1 (6 bases). The specimen was PBMCs, collected before treatment. This receptor was obtained from a male donor with prostate cancer. In DNA, the CDR3 is TGTGCCTGGACCCGGGGGGCCGGAGAGGTCAACACTGAAGCTTTCTTT. Protein: CAWTRGAGEVNTEAFF.